Sequencing of this T cell receptor (beta chain) was carried out in a study of cytomegalovirus exposure and HLA in healthy donors. Study conclusions and caveats: An analysis done earlier found most TCR beta V segments productive about 90% or about 30% of the time.

Of note for this clone: Its cognate antigen is unknown.

With 5 bases clipped from V and 1 base from J, the junction kept 8 bases outside the gene matches. Germline lookup yields CDR1 MDHEN and CDR2 SYDVKM. The CDR3 has 15 amino acids. Primers for the PCR totalled 60 Vbeta and 13 Jbeta. Some clones are missing from TCRdb's copy, which holds only in-frame ones; the method was immunoSEQ multiplex PCR. The sample has 80,000 to 100,000 clones, around 77% seen once. The chain links TRBV28 to TRBJ2-7; 7 nucleotides line up with TRBD2. The TCR comes from a man aged 45 to 65 in good health and CMV-seropositive. The sequencing sample was made of PBMCs. The CDR3 here is CASSNPGAGSYEQYF. CDR3 in DNA: TGTGCCAGCAGTAACCCTGGAGCGGGGTCCTACGAGCAGTACTTC.